One and the same sample provided the 25 T cell receptor beta chains below, sequenced in a study of T-cell memory formation after mild COVID-19. TCRdb recomputed calls from the 5' RACE reads with MiXCR, one row per CDR3 protein. The table has 390,000 or so distinct CDR3 sequences, around a sixth seen once. Specimen: PBMCs or a T cell subset sorted from them (not recorded which). All receptors derive from a man aged 18 to 30 who had mild COVID-19 (a few samples of this study predate the infection). Cell type and time point are not known.

The CDR3 region is CASRGERDTQYF. The DNA of the CDR3 is TGTGCCAGCAGGGGGGAGAGGGATACGCAGTATTTT. The genes are TRBV7-3 and TRBJ2-3; tentatively, D is TRBD1 or TRBD2 (5 bases each). Germline V gene sequence: CDR1 SGHTA, CDR2 FQGTGA. The length of the CDR3 is 12 residues. V lost 6 bases, J lost 6 bases, and 10 bases lay in between. Combining the CDR3 with reference TRBV7-3 and TRBJ2-3 gives the whole variable domain GAGVSQTPSNKVTEKGKYVELRCDPISGHTALYWYRQSLGQGPEFLIYFQGTGAADDSGLPNDRFFAVRPEGSVSTLKIQRTERGDSAVYLCASRGERDTQYFGPGTRLTVL.

The sample holds a few counts of this clonotype. This chain joins TRBV20-1 and TRBJ1-1, with unresolved D. The CDR3 extends over 13 amino acids. V dropped 5 bases and J dropped 2 bases, with 12 bases sitting between them. Per the germline V gene, CDR1 is DFQATT and CDR2 is SNEGSKA (reference sequence). The CDR3 here is CSAQPGSNTEAFF. CDR3 in DNA: TGCAGTGCTCAGCCGGGGAGTAACACTGAAGCTTTCTTT.

This chain links TRBV11-1 with TRBJ2-1; D possibly uses TRBD1 or TRBD2 (5 bases each). Trimming pared 0 bases from V and 0 bases from J, leaving 12 bases between. Germline V lookup: CDR1 SGHAT, CDR2 FQDESV (reference sequence). This CDR3 contains 17 residues. For the CDR3, the DNA is TGTGCCAGCAGCTTAGCCCTTCCGGGGCGCTCCTACAATGAGCAGTTCTTC. Protein sequence: CASSLALPGRSYNEQFF.

This clonotype turned up a few times. The J gene is TRBJ2-7, the V gene TRBV12-3 or TRBV12-4, with D possibly being TRBD2 (5 bases). The V and J ends lost 5 bases and 3 bases respectively, with 8 bases between them. There are 12 residues in the CDR3. CDR3 coding DNA: TGTGCCAGCAGTAGCGGCCTCTACGAGCAGTACTTC. It specifies CASSSGLYEQYF.

The chain couples TRBV2 to TRBJ1-1, with 7 bases aligning to TRBD1. Germline V gives CDR1 SNHLY, CDR2 FYNNEI. The V and J ends lost 3 bases and 4 bases, in that order; junction bases with no gene match: 8. The CDR3 has 15 residues. The CDR3 reads CASSEDPTGATEAFF. In nucleotides, the CDR3 is TGTGCCAGCAGTGAGGACCCCACAGGGGCCACTGAAGCTTTCTTT.

In this sample, this clonotype turned up a few times. The chain recombines TRBV6-2 or TRBV6-3 with TRBJ2-3, with D perhaps matching TRBD2 (6 bases). Trimming left V 2 bases short and J 5 bases short, with 14 bases between. The CDR3 sequence is 15 residues long. In germline, CDR1 is MNHEY, CDR2 SVGEGT. Here the CDR3 reads CASSYHVGGGDTQYF. The CDR3 coding sequence is TGTGCCAGCAGTTACCACGTGGGGGGTGGAGATACGCAGTATTTT.

The chain has TRBV4-3 and TRBJ2-5, with TRBD2 as a possible D gene (5 bases). The V gene's germline CDR1 is LGHNA and CDR2 YSLEER. Between the trimmed V and J ends, which lost 0 bases and 3 bases, there was a span of 5 bases. The CDR3 covers 13 residues. CDR3 in amino acids: CASSQDSEETQYF. In DNA, the CDR3 is TGCGCCAGCAGCCAAGATAGCGAAGAGACCCAGTACTTC.

This sequence joins TRBV7-9 and TRBJ2-2, with D maybe TRBD1 (6 bases). Germline V gene lookup returns CDR1 SEHNR and CDR2 FQNEAQ (reference sequence). This CDR3 is 16 amino acids long. The V end was cut by 4 bases, the J end by 0 bases, with 12 bases between. The CDR3 nucleotides read TGTGCCAGCAGCTCAGCCGGGACAACGAACACCGGGGAGCTGTTTTTT. It codes for CASSSAGTTNTGELFF.

This chain links TRBV7-3 with TRBJ2-3; weak D call: TRBD2 (7 bases). CDR1 SGHTA and CDR2 FQGTGA come from the germline V gene. The V gene lost 5 bases and the J gene lost 2 bases, with 11 bases spanning the gap. This CDR3 has 14 residues. The CDR3 DNA is TGTGCCAGCAGCCCACGGGGGGCCACAGATACGCAGTATTTT. Its translation is CASSPRGATDTQYF.

The chain recombines TRBV7-2 with TRBJ2-2; weak D call: TRBD1 (7 bases). V lost 4 bases, J lost 6 bases, and 15 bases lay in between. The length of the CDR3 is 15 residues. CDR1 and CDR2 from the germline V gene are SGHTA and FQGNSA. DNA for the CDR3: TGTGCCAGCAGCTCCGAGCCAGGGGGGCCCGGGGAGCTGTTTTTT. Amino acids: CASSSEPGGPGELFF.

This clonotype was seen a few times. The J gene is TRBJ2-2, the V gene TRBV7-6; D is uncertain. The CDR3 consists of 13 residues. Germline CDR1 SGHVS, CDR2 FNYEAQ. The V and J ends lost 5 bases and 7 bases respectively, with 11 bases between them. The CDR3 coding sequence is TGTGCCAGCAGCCCATTTGATTACGGGGAGCTGTTTTTT. It translates to CASSPFDYGELFF. Full variable domain (outside the CDR3, taken from reference TRBV7-6 and TRBJ2-2): GAGVSQSPRYKVTKRGQDVALRCDPISGHVSLYWYRQALGQGPEFLTYFNYEAQQDKSGLPNDRFSAERPEGSISTLTIQRTEQRDSAMYRCASSPFDYGELFFGEGSRLTVL.

This clonotype was observed a few times. V and J are TRBV7-8 and TRBJ2-5; 8 bases agree with TRBD2. V shed 5 bases, J shed 1 base, and the junction held 6 bases outside the gene matches. This CDR3 has 15 residues. Germline CDR1 is SGHVS and CDR2 is FQNEAQ. CDR3 DNA sequence: TGTGCCAGCAGCCAGAGCGGGGGTCTCCAAGAGACCCAGTACTTC. This translates into CASSQSGGLQETQYF.

The rearrangement links TRBV12-3 or TRBV12-4 to TRBJ1-2; 8 positions agree with TRBD1. The CDR3 runs 14 residues. J gave up 6 bases and V 5 bases, and 8 bases lay outside the gene matches. CDR3: CASSPQGARDGYTF. Written as DNA, the CDR3 is TGTGCCAGCAGTCCTCAGGGGGCTCGGGATGGCTACACCTTC.

The CDR3 sequence is CASSQDGPNQPQHF. In nucleotides, the CDR3 is TGTGCCAGTTCTCAGGACGGACCAAATCAGCCCCAGCATTTT. The rearrangement links TRBV2 to TRBJ1-5; no reliable D call. Germline V gives CDR1 SNHLY, CDR2 FYNNEI. Trimming took off 9 bases at V and 4 bases at J, with 16 bases between the two ends. CDR3 length equals 14 residues.

The rearrangement links TRBV27 to TRBJ1-1; the match to TRBD1 covers 8 bases. This CDR3 is 14 amino acids long. Germline trimming cut 5 bases from V and 7 bases from J; bases unmatched to any gene: 9. Germline lookup yields CDR1 MNHEY and CDR2 SMNVEV (reference sequence). Written as DNA, the CDR3 is TGTGCCAGCAGTGTCAGCGGGACAGGCTATGAAGCTTTCTTT. This encodes CASSVSGTGYEAFF.

The CDR3 DNA reads TGTGCCAGCAGCCACCGCCGTCGGGGGGCCGGGCAATATGAAGCTTTCTTT. Its protein product is CASSHRRRGAGQYEAFF. The chain has TRBV3-1 and TRBJ1-1, with D possibly matching TRBD1 (6 bases). CDR3 length: 17 amino acids. Germline V CDR1 and CDR2: LGHDT, YNNKEL (reference sequence). V was cut by 3 bases and J by 7 bases, with 24 bases left in between.

This chain links TRBV4-1 with TRBJ1-5; D might be TRBD1 (5 bases). The CDR3 sequence is 15 residues long. Germline loops: CDR1 MGHRA, CDR2 YSYEKL. V lost 1 base and J lost 2, with 9 bases in between. The CDR3 spells CASSQVRDGNQPQHF. The CDR3 coding sequence is TGCGCCAGCAGCCAAGTTAGGGACGGCAATCAGCCCCAGCATTTT.

This clonotype was observed a handful of times. This sequence joins TRBV7-9 and TRBJ1-1; 7 bases agree with TRBD1. The J segment lost 3 bases and the V segment lost 5 bases, leaving 6 bases of the junction unmatched. Germline V gene sequence: CDR1 SEHNR, CDR2 FQNEAQ (reference sequence). The CDR3 is 14 amino acids. The CDR3 DNA follows: TGTGCCAGCAGCCTGAACAGGGGTTACACTGAAGCTTTCTTT. It is translated as CASSLNRGYTEAFF.

This chain uses TRBV24-1 with TRBJ2-3; 9 nucleotides match TRBD1. The CDR3 is made up of 15 amino acids. The junction had 6 bases not matched to a gene; V was cut back by 3 bases and J by 6 bases. Germline V lookup: CDR1 KGHDR, CDR2 SFDVKD. CDR3 in DNA: TGTGCCACCAGTGATCCAGGGGACAGGGCCGATACGCAGTATTTT. Residues: CATSDPGDRADTQYF.

This clonotype occurred a few times. The gene calls are TRBV5-1 and TRBJ1-3; 8 bases are a match to TRBD1. This CDR3 spans 14 amino acids. The junction had 2 bases not matched to a gene; V was cut back by 2 bases and J by 4 bases. The germline V gene encodes CDR1 SGHRS and CDR2 YFSETQ. The CDR3 here is CASSFGQGGNTIYF. The CDR3, as DNA: TGCGCCAGCAGCTTCGGACAGGGCGGAAACACCATATATTTT.

This clonotype was seen more than once but under ten times. V is TRBV29-1 and J is TRBJ2-6; a possible D gene is TRBD2 (6 bases). Looked up from germline, CDR1 is SQVTM and CDR2 is ANQGSEA. With 5 bases removed from V and 4 bases from J, the gap between germline ends came to 12 bases. This CDR3 is 14 amino acids long. CDR3 amino acids: CSVRRGAGANVLTF. The CDR3 DNA is TGCAGCGTTCGGAGGGGCGCGGGGGCCAACGTCCTGACTTTC.

The chain recombines TRBV7-9 with TRBJ2-5, with 8 bases aligning to TRBD1. Trimming removed 1 base from V and 6 bases from J; junction bases left unmatched: 7. Per the germline V gene, CDR1 is SEHNR and CDR2 is FQNEAQ (reference sequence). The CDR3 loop spans 15 amino acids. The CDR3 region has the DNA TGTGCCAGCAGCTTAGGACAGGGGTTTTCAAAGACCCAGTACTTC. This sequence encodes CASSLGQGFSKTQYF.

The V and J genes are TRBV7-9 and TRBJ1-6; 8 bases map to TRBD1. In germline, CDR1 is SEHNR, CDR2 FQNEAQ (reference sequence). J gave up 10 bases and V 5 bases, and 7 bases lay outside the gene matches. The CDR3 has 14 amino acids. CDR3 sequence: CASSATGVVSPLHF. The CDR3 nucleotides are TGTGCCAGCAGCGCGACAGGGGTGGTCTCACCCCTCCACTTT.

J is TRBJ2-5 and V is TRBV5-1; TRBD2 is a possible D gene (5 bases). Trimming cost V 1 base and J 5 bases, with 12 bases left between them. The CDR3 length is 14 residues. Germline lookup yields CDR1 SGHRS and CDR2 YFSETQ. The CDR3 DNA reads TGCGCCAGCAGCTTGATCGGGGATGGGGAGACCCAGTACTTC. Its translation is CASSLIGDGETQYF. The entire variable domain, with the rest obtained from reference TRBV5-1 and TRBJ2-5, is as follows: KAGVTQTPRYLIKTRGQQVTLSCSPISGHRSVSWYQQTPGQGLQFLFEYFSETQRNKGNFPGRFSGRQFSNSRSEMNVSTLELGDSALYLCASSLIGDGETQYFGPGTRLLVL.

The chain recombines TRBV5-1 with TRBJ2-3; TRBD2 matches at 11 bases. Germline-derived CDR1 and CDR2 are SGHRS and YFSETQ. The CDR3 covers 19 residues. J lost 1 base, V lost 4 bases, and 14 bases had no gene match. Here the CDR3 DNA reads TGCGCCAGCAGCCGATCGGGTCTTAGGGGACTAGCGGGCACAGATACGCAGTATTTT. It specifies CASSRSGLRGLAGTDTQYF.